What follows describes a single T cell receptor beta chain. Antigen: not known. This PCR relied on a set of 60 Vbeta primers and 13 Jbeta primers. Assay used: immunoSEQ multiplex PCR; TCRdb lists only in-frame clones, some missing. The sample includes about 110,000 clones, roughly 80% of them seen just once. The data belong to a study of cytomegalovirus exposure and HLA in healthy donors. This CDR3 comprises 15 residues. CDR1 LGHNA and CDR2 YNFKEQ come from the germline V gene. Trimming stripped 0 bases from V and 9 bases from J, with 12 bases between. Overall study results and limits: Rarity marked most TCR sequences, yet some public TCRs occurred in many donors. Later examination showed HLA-associated TCR beta chains had greater clonal expansion than equally common others.

This TCR was sampled from a young man in good health and CMV-seropositive. The chain links TRBV4-2 to TRBJ1-6; no firm D call. Source material: PBMCs. CDR3 coding DNA: TGTGCCAGCAGCCAAGAGGCCAGGTTGAGTTCACCCCTCCACTTT. This sequence encodes CASSQEARLSSPLHF.